This T cell receptor (beta chain) was captured in a study of blood T cell repertoires in COVID-19. The CDR3 extends over 14 amino acids. Germline V CDR1 and CDR2: SGHRS, YFSETQ. The J segment lost 6 bases and the V segment lost 4 bases, leaving 6 bases of the junction unmatched. TCRdb's copy holds only in-frame clones and misses some; the assay was immunoSEQ multiplex PCR. The sample includes about 150,000 clones, just under 80% of them seen just once. The rearrangement uses TRBV5-1 and TRBJ2-1, with TRBD2 matching over 8 bases. This clonotype was obtained from a woman of 80 years or more with acute or convalescent COVID-19. The sequencing input was peripheral blood. DNA for the CDR3: TGCGCCAGCAGCCAGGGACTAGTAGGCAATGAGCAGTTCTTC. Amino acids: CASSQGLVGNEQFF.